This passage covers 8 T cell receptor beta chains from one sample sequenced in a study of blood T cells in healthy people across ages (dated by TCRdb to between 2015 and 2016). Libraries came from 5' RACE. Sequenced on an Illumina HiSeq 2500. A second PCR of roughly 6 to 12 cycles was run with a J-beta primer mix and a sample-barcoded 5' primer. TCRdb reran the public reads through fastp at Q25 and MiXCR, keeping productive beta chains. Rows with a matching CDR3 protein are joined into one entry that keeps the most common DNA and genes. The sample profile shows hundreds of thousands of distinct CDR3 sequences; around three fifths of them were found once. The ten largest clonotypes hold more than 25% of the sample. Sequenced: blood. All receptors derive from a man aged 40-55 years in good health.

This clonotype was seen a handful of times. The J gene is TRBJ2-1, the V gene TRBV20-1; 7 nucleotides agree with TRBD2. The length of the CDR3 is 14 residues. With V trimmed by 6 bases and J by 6 bases, 11 bases remained unmatched. Germline values: CDR1 DFQATT, CDR2 SNEGSKA (reference sequence). The DNA for the CDR3 is TGCAGTGCCTCACATGTCGGGGAGGGCAATGAGCAGTTCTTC. Its protein product is CSASHVGEGNEQFF.

The chain couples TRBV24-1 to TRBJ2-2; D gene ambiguous. The germline CDR1 and CDR2 sequences are KGHDR and SFDVKD. This CDR3 comprises 14 residues. Trimming pared 5 bases from V and 5 bases from J, leaving 11 bases between. In DNA, the CDR3 is TGTGCCACCAGTGTCACCTTTGGGACCGGGGAGCTGTTTTTT. Amino acid sequence: CATSVTFGTGELFF.

The V call is TRBV29-1, the J call TRBJ2-7; D may correspond to TRBD1 or TRBD2 (5 bases each). The CDR3 totals 14 residues. CDR1 SQVTM and CDR2 ANQGSEA come from the germline V gene. V was clipped by 6 bases and J by 2 bases, with 17 bases between them. The CDR3 here is CSVGDPQGPYEQYF. The CDR3 coding sequence is TGCAGCGTGGGGGACCCTCAGGGCCCCTACGAGCAGTACTTC.

The gene calls are TRBV5-5 and TRBJ2-5; maybe TRBD2 (6 bases). The CDR3 covers 12 residues. From germline, CDR1 is SGHKS and CDR2 YYEKEE (reference sequence). Trimming removed 7 bases at V and 4 bases at J, with 11 bases between. For the CDR3, the DNA is TGTGCCAGCGGAGGGAATGGAGAGACCCAGTACTTC. Translated: CASGGNGETQYF.

This clonotype appeared once. The chain combines TRBV6-5 with TRBJ2-6; the D gene is possibly TRBD1 (6 bases). The CDR3 length is 16 residues. The germline V and J ends were trimmed by 6 bases and 0 bases, with 12 bases remaining between them. Germline V gene lookup returns CDR1 MNHEY and CDR2 SVGAGI. The CDR3 nucleotides read TGTGCCAGCAGCCAGCGGACAGTCTCTGGGGCCAACGTCCTGACTTTC. This translates into CASSQRTVSGANVLTF.

This clonotype was counted a single time. This sequence joins TRBV5-6 and TRBJ2-3, with D tentatively TRBD1 or TRBD2 (6 bases each). This CDR3 has 16 residues. The V gene's germline CDR1 is SGHDT and CDR2 YYEEEE. The V end was cut by 3 bases, the J end by 2 bases, with 16 bases between. CDR3 nucleotides: TGTGCCAGCAGCTGGACGGGGGCACGATCCACAGATACGCAGTATTTT. It codes for CASSWTGARSTDTQYF.

The chain employs TRBV28 and TRBJ2-5; 8 nucleotides line up with TRBD2. V lost 3 bases to trimming and J lost 11 bases; unmatched junction nucleotides: 17. The germline gives CDR1 MDHEN, CDR2 SYDVKM. This CDR3 is 16 amino acids long. The CDR3 sequence is CASSFPLLGRAFEQYF. The CDR3 DNA sequence: TGTGCCAGCAGTTTCCCCCTTCTCGGGAGGGCATTTGAGCAGTACTTC.

This clonotype was detected a few times. V usage is TRBV7-2 and J usage is TRBJ2-5; TRBD2 matches 13 bases. The CDR3 totals 16 residues. The V and J ends lost 0 bases and 5 bases, in that order; junction bases with no gene match: 3. The germline CDR1 and CDR2 sequences are SGHTA and FQGNSA. CDR3 sequence reads: CASSLAGTSGKETQYF. The DNA of the CDR3 is TGTGCCAGCAGCTTAGCCGGGACTAGCGGGAAGGAGACCCAGTACTTC.